This T cell receptor (beta chain) comes out of a study of Ad26.COV2.S vaccination and SARS-CoV-2 variants. The germline CDR1 and CDR2 sequences are SGHTA and FQGNSA. There are 14 residues in the CDR3. V shed 2 bases and J shed 4 bases, with 11 bases lying between them. The count of this clone is one. Its antigen is not identified. General observations from the study: Vaccine recipients and placebo recipients showed similar non-spike TCR breadth. Researchers cautioned that TCR breadth and depth analyses may have underestimated total T cell responses. Vaccine recipients surpassed placebo recipients in spike-specific TCR breadth.

TCRdb's copy holds only in-frame clones and misses some; the assay was immunoSEQ multiplex PCR. The sample lists about 350,000 clones, about 91% occurring once. The sequencing used peripheral blood, collected after recovery from COVID-19. This TCR came from a human donor who had recovered from COVID-19. The chain couples TRBV7-2 to TRBJ1-2; D not certain. The DNA for the CDR3 is TGTGCCAGCAGCTTAACCGGCAGTATCTATGGCTACACCTTC. This gives the protein CASSLTGSIYGYTF.